The 5 T cell receptor beta chains given below trace back to one sample, sequenced in a study of cytomegalovirus exposure and HLA in healthy donors. Primers included in the PCR were 60 Vbeta and 13 Jbeta primers. Assay: immunoSEQ multiplex PCR; the TCRdb copy retains only in-frame clones and omits some. The data hold around 130,000 clones, with 8.5% observed a single time. Specimen: PBMCs. All receptors come from a man in his forties or fifties in good health and CMV-seronegative.

This chain links TRBV10-3 with TRBJ2-5; 8 bases agree with TRBD1. This CDR3 contains 14 residues. Germline V gene data show CDR1 as ENHRY and CDR2 as SYGVKD. V lost 2 bases to trimming and J lost 3 bases; unmatched junction nucleotides: 2. CDR3 sequence: CAISEQGAEETQYF. DNA of the CDR3: TGTGCCATCAGTGAGCAGGGGGCTGAAGAGACCCAGTACTTC.

The chain recombines TRBV7-3 with TRBJ2-1; D not resolved. The V gene's germline CDR1 is SGHTA and CDR2 FQGTGA. This CDR3 is built from 12 residues. The V end lost 1 base, the J end lost 9 bases, and 7 bases lay between the germline ends. This CDR3 is CASSLIGGEQFF. In nucleotides, the CDR3 is TGTGCCAGCAGCTTAATCGGCGGTGAGCAGTTCTTC.

This clone came up a few times. The CDR3 region has the DNA TGCGCCAGCAGCTTGGCCGGAGGAGAAGCTTTCTTT. Its translation: CASSLAGGEAFF. This chain uses TRBV5-1 with TRBJ1-1; D uncertain. V was cut by 0 bases and J by 8 bases, with 8 bases left in between. The CDR3 consists of 12 residues. CDR1 and CDR2 from the germline V gene are SGHRS and YFSETQ.

V and J are TRBV9 and TRBJ1-5; D not resolved. There are 14 residues in the CDR3. Trimming left V 0 bases short and J 0 bases short, with 4 bases between. Germline assignment: CDR1 SGDLS and CDR2 YYNGEE. The CDR3 sequence is CASSVDSSNQPQHF. CDR3 in DNA: TGTGCCAGCAGCGTAGACAGTAGCAATCAGCCCCAGCATTTT.

This clone was detected a few times. The chain recombines TRBV9 with TRBJ2-7; 10 nucleotides agree with TRBD1. The junction had 3 bases not matched to a gene; V was cut back by 7 bases and J by 5 bases. The CDR3 consists of 12 residues. Germline assignment: CDR1 SGDLS and CDR2 YYNGEE. The CDR3 sequence: CASGTGVHEQYF. The DNA of the CDR3 is TGTGCCAGCGGGACAGGGGTTCACGAGCAGTACTTC.